The rows below give T cell receptor beta chains drawn from one sample of a study of regulatory T cells in long-lasting Graves disease. Via MiXCR, TCRdb re-called the multiplex PCR reads, giving one row per CDR3 protein. The sample has about 220,000 distinct CDR3 sequences, less than 20% seen once; the top ten hold around 11%. The same specimen was also included in a second study, on T cells in Graves' hyperthyroidism and ophthalmopathy.

The material was peripheral blood mononuclear cells (PBMCs), obtained at new diagnosis, from a patient treated with antithyroid drugs. The origin of the receptors is a woman aged 25 to 45 with Graves disease. Each CDR3 is given with its conserved first and last residue. Fields, in order: clone size, D gene, V gene, J gene, CDR3 protein, CDR3 DNA. D genes are given only for firm matches. A row's size may be missing; if present it is once, few, many or a size class.

many	TRBD2	TRBV7-8	TRBJ2-3	CASSPISSGGTDTQYF	TGTGCCAGCAGCCCCATTTCTAGCGGGGGCACAGATACGCAGTATTTT
many	TRBD2	TRBV20-1	TRBJ2-3	CSARDRLAGGRTQYF	TGCAGTGCTAGAGACAGACTAGCGGGGGGGCGGACGCAGTATTTT
many	TRBD1	TRBV19	TRBJ2-5	CASSAGTGGETQYF	TGTGCCAGTAGTGCCGGGACAGGGGGAGAGACCCAGTACTTC
-	TRBD1	TRBV13	TRBJ1-6	CASSTRDREEALHF	TGTGCCAGCAGCACCAGGGACAGGGAAGAAGCCCTCCACTTT
many	TRBD1	TRBV27	TRBJ2-5	CASSLEYRDSPQYF	TGTGCCAGCAGTTTAGAATATAGGGACAGTCCCCAGTACTTC
-	-	TRBV27	TRBJ2-5	CASKLTAGETQYF	TGTGCCAGCAAATTGACCGCAGGGGAGACCCAGTACTTC
many	TRBD1	TRBV28	TRBJ1-4	CASSRRGQGHEKLFF	TGTGCCAGCAGTAGACGTGGACAGGGGCACGAAAAACTGTTTTTT
many	TRBD2	TRBV28	TRBJ2-1	CASRGLAGGQYNEQFF	TGTGCCAGCAGGGGACTAGCGGGAGGGCAATACAATGAGCAGTTCTTC
-	TRBD2	TRBV27	TRBJ2-3	CASSAGGGGYTDTQYF	TGTGCCAGCAGCGCGGGCGGGGGAGGATACACAGATACGCAGTATTTT
many	-	TRBV19	TRBJ2-5	CASRARPTAGETQYF	TGTGCCAGTAGGGCTCGACCTACAGCTGGGGAGACCCAGTACTTC
many	-	TRBV27	TRBJ2-6	CASRDYGGHNVLTF	TGTGCCAGCAGAGATTACGGGGGCCACAACGTCCTGACTTTC
-	-	TRBV20-1	TRBJ2-7	CSASLGGQYEQYF	TGCAGTGCTAGTCTGGGGGGGCAATACGAGCAGTACTTC
many	-	TRBV11-2	TRBJ1-1	CASSSWGLGDTEAFF	TGTGCCAGCAGCTCCTGGGGGCTCGGCGACACTGAAGCTTTCTTT
many	TRBD1	TRBV30	TRBJ1-2	CAWSPPGQRNYGYTF	TGTGCCTGGAGTCCCCCGGGACAGAGGAACTATGGCTACACCTTC
-	TRBD2	TRBV20-1	TRBJ2-3	CSGTSGGANTQYF	TGCAGTGGTACTAGCGGGGGGGCAAATACGCAGTATTTT
many	TRBD2	TRBV13	TRBJ2-7	CASSQSGTGDYEQYF	TGTGCCAGCAGTCAAAGCGGGACTGGGGACTACGAGCAGTACTTC
many	-	TRBV27	TRBJ1-5	CASRPGGAGQPQHF	TGTGCCAGCCGGCCCGGGGGGGCAGGACAGCCCCAGCATTTT
many	-	TRBV19	TRBJ1-2	CASSLGPPRQVDGYTF	TGTGCCAGTAGTTTAGGGCCTCCGCGACAGGTTGATGGCTACACCTTC
many	-	TRBV20-1	TRBJ2-5	CSASNRLETQYF	TGCAGTGCTAGTAACAGGTTGGAGACCCAGTACTTC
many	TRBD1	TRBV2	TRBJ1-1	CASRTGQGGTEAFF	TGTGCCAGCAGGACGGGACAGGGGGGAACTGAAGCTTTCTTT
many	TRBD1	TRBV7-2	TRBJ1-2	CASSPGGERYGYTF	TGTGCCAGCAGCCCAGGGGGGGAACGGTATGGCTACACCTTC
many	-	TRBV18	TRBJ2-5	CASSPRDGWGQETQYF	TGTGCCAGCTCACCGCGGGACGGCTGGGGCCAAGAGACCCAGTACTTC